This TCR beta chain is drawn from a study of glioma-infiltrating T cells after dendritic cell vaccination (dated by TCRdb to the mid-2010s). With respect to the entire study: The cohort comprised approximately 15 glioblastoma patients from Phase I and II dendritic cell vaccination trials, 9 newly diagnosed and 6 with recurrent disease. Patients received autologous tumor lysate-pulsed dendritic cell vaccination between the early 2000s and the early 2010s. The vaccine was prepared from monocyte-derived dendritic cells that were cultured for roughly seven days with IL-4 and GM-CSF and then pulsed overnight with autologous tumor lysate. Patients received three intradermal dendritic cell vaccine injections at biweekly intervals in the arm below the axilla. Deep sequencing of TCR beta CDR3 regions was used to quantify tumor-infiltrating lymphocyte content and compare tumor and blood repertoires in dendritic cell-vaccinated glioblastoma patients. Survival after dendritic cell vaccination was correlated with TCR sequencing metrics such as TIL content and the overlap between tumor and blood repertoires. What the authors observed across the whole study: The cohort was small and heterogeneous, and full blood and tumor sets were available for few patients, with initial-recurrent tumor pairs available for even fewer patients. The three-group TCR overlap response model was described as speculative and requiring prospective validation. No direct relationship between TCR clonality and survival was found, suggesting a diverse polyclonal response may matter. After dendritic cell vaccination, a higher estimated pretreatment TIL content predicted longer time to progression and longer overall survival.

In the paper's terms, the time point label means: after dendritic cell vaccination, including at tumor progression/relapse. To be selected, patients needed enough residual fresh-frozen tumor tissue and more than two years of available survival data. Although molecular status otherwise differed among the glioblastoma patients, no patient had an isocitrate dehydrogenase mutation. PBMC were collected before vaccination, two weeks after the third vaccination, and at tumor progression if progression occurred. The Qiagen DNeasy Blood extraction Kit was used to extract genomic DNA. Concerning this clone itself: Its antigen is unknown. No qualities accompany the bases; no much larger clone lies one base away.

Clipping removes 2 bases from V and 5 bases from J, with 4 as the unmatched junction base count. The CDR3 measures 15 amino acids from cysteine to phenylalanine. Kept here is only the CDR3 DNA, which spans 45 bases and is read in frame from base 1. From a lookup of the germline V gene, CDR1 and CDR2 are SGHTA and FQGNSA. TCRB CDR3 regions were amplified from 1.5 to 2.5 ug genomic DNA, or all available DNA if less, using the immunoSEQ assay. The multiplex PCR relied on 60 forward primers for TCR V beta segments and 13 reverse primers for J beta segments. To estimate reads per starting template, synthetic control templates were spiked into each sample at limiting dilution. Reads of 87 bp were generated by sequencing on the Illumina HiSeq System. The authors processed their data as follows. PCR and sequencing errors were removed by a nearest neighbor algorithm that merged closely related sequences. TCR overlap was defined as the percentage of unique tumor TCR beta sequences that were also present in the same patient's peripheral blood. This immuneACCESS table, as held by TCRdb, lists in-frame sequences with V and J called but not all clones. Of the missing ones, under half trace to an unresolved V gene in checked studies; the others have no known cause. V and J calls and clone size follow that table, whereas D and trimming were derived from the DNA. The sample table records tens of thousands of clones; about 85% of these occur just once. Over 6.5% of the sample lies in the top ten.

The source is a human donor with glioblastoma. The sequence links TRBV7-2 to TRBJ2-1; 9 junctional bases match TRBD2. Here the sequenced sample was blood, taken after dendritic cell vaccination. The DNA sequence is as follows: TGTGCCAGCAGCTTAATGGTAGCGGGGGACAATGAGCAGTTCTTC. Its coded protein is CASSLMVAGDNEQFF.